Listed below are T cell receptor beta chains from one sample, sequenced in a study of blood T cells in healthy people across ages. TCRdb called the 5' RACE reads again in MiXCR, with one record for every CDR3 protein. The sample has some 1,000,000 distinct CDR3 sequences, roughly 24% seen once; the top ten hold approximately 0.75%. Another study also made use of these data, one on T cells of mothers and their children.

The sample taken for sequencing was blood. Every receptor here comes from a girl aged 2-10 years in good health. CDR3s include the opening cysteine and the closing phenylalanine or tryptophan. D genes are given only for firm matches. Rows give clone size only sometimes, using once, few, many, or a class for an expanded clone.

>.|TRBV4-1|TRBJ2-1|.
CASSQDRQDNEQFF
TGCGCCAGCAGCCAAGACCGCCAAGATAATGAGCAGTTCTTC
>.|TRBV20-1|TRBJ1-4|.
CSARTDNEKLFF
TGCAGTGCCCGGACAGATAATGAAAAACTGTTTTTT
>.|TRBV3-1|TRBJ2-5|.
CASSQEGSFETQYF
TGTGCCAGCAGCCAAGAAGGCAGTTTTGAGACCCAGTACTTC
>.|TRBV6-6|TRBJ2-1|.
CASSSRELPYNEQFF
TGTGCCAGCAGCTCTCGGGAGCTCCCCTACAATGAGCAGTTCTTC
>.|TRBV11-3|TRBJ1-1|.
CASSFRSGTEAFF
TGTGCCAGCAGCTTTAGGAGCGGCACTGAAGCTTTCTTT
>.|TRBV29-1|TRBJ2-3|.
CSVEGNTDTQYF
TGCAGCGTTGAGGGCAACACAGATACGCAGTATTTT
>.|TRBV27|TRBJ2-7|.
CASSWGSGSYEQYF
TGTGCCAGCAGTTGGGGAAGCGGCTCCTACGAGCAGTACTTC
>.|TRBV20-1|TRBJ2-7|.
CSALGDFSSYEQYF
TGCAGTGCCTTGGGGGACTTCAGCTCCTACGAGCAGTACTTC
>few|TRBV7-8|TRBJ2-7|.
CASSLVGSEISYEQYF
TGTGCCAGCAGCTTAGTAGGGTCAGAAATCTCCTACGAGCAGTACTTC
>.|TRBV11-2|TRBJ2-1|.
CASSFIPASNEQFF
TGTGCCAGCAGCTTTATTCCGGCCTCAAATGAGCAGTTCTTC
>few|TRBV7-6|TRBJ2-6|.
CASSPPPGTPGSRPNVLTF
TGTGCCAGCAGCCCTCCTCCCGGGACGCCAGGCAGTAGACCCAACGTCCTGACTTTC
>.|TRBV5-1|TRBJ1-3|TRBD1
CASSPGTDGNTIYF
TGCGCCAGCAGCCCCGGGACAGATGGAAACACCATATATTTT
>.|TRBV20-1|TRBJ1-1|.
CSARSDTEAFF
TGCAGTGCTAGGTCGGACACTGAAGCTTTCTTT
>few|TRBV28|TRBJ2-7|.
CASSQGRVYEQYF
TGTGCCAGCAGCCAGGGTAGGGTCTACGAGCAGTACTTC
>.|TRBV27|TRBJ2-5|.
CASSFNSYNGIETQYF
TGTGCCAGCAGTTTTAACTCATACAATGGAATCGAGACCCAGTACTTC
>.|TRBV20-1|TRBJ2-7|.
CSARISGRLNYEQYF
TGCAGTGCTAGAATTTCGGGCAGGCTAAATTACGAGCAGTACTTC
>.|TRBV20-1|TRBJ2-3|TRBD1
CSARDRGREGTDTQYF
TGCAGTGCTAGGGACAGGGGGCGTGAAGGCACAGATACGCAGTATTTT
>few|TRBV20-1|TRBJ2-1|TRBD2
CSAPGTSGGSEQFF
TGCAGTGCTCCCGGGACTAGCGGGGGAAGTGAGCAGTTCTTC
>.|TRBV4-1|TRBJ2-1|.
CASSPPGGANEQFF
TGCGCCAGCAGCCCCCCAGGCGGAGCCAATGAGCAGTTCTTC
>.|TRBV11-3|TRBJ1-2|.
CASSLSGMGQANYGYTF
TGTGCCAGCAGCTTATCTGGTATGGGACAAGCTAACTATGGCTACACCTTC
>few|TRBV29-1|TRBJ2-7|.
CSVEDKRDGSYEQYF
TGCAGCGTTGAAGATAAAAGGGACGGGTCCTACGAGCAGTACTTC
>few|TRBV12-3/TRBV12-4|TRBJ2-7|TRBD2
CASSFGLVGEQYF
TGTGCCAGTAGTTTTGGACTAGTGGGCGAGCAGTACTTC
>.|TRBV7-9|TRBJ2-5|TRBD2
CASLWSGETSGPQETQYF
TGTGCCAGCCTCTGGAGCGGGGAGACTAGCGGGCCCCAAGAGACCCAGTACTTC
>.|TRBV27|TRBJ2-1|.
CASSFGESPYNEQFF
TGTGCCAGCAGTTTTGGGGAAAGCCCCTACAATGAGCAGTTCTTC
>.|TRBV4-2|TRBJ1-1|.
CASSVGAGAVDDTEAFF
TGTGCCAGCAGCGTCGGGGCAGGTGCCGTGGATGACACTGAAGCTTTCTTT
>.|TRBV4-3|TRBJ2-3|.
CASSQAITDTQYF
TGCGCCAGCAGCCAAGCAATAACAGATACGCAGTATTTT
>few|TRBV25-1|TRBJ2-4|.
CASSPRTEGIQYF
TGTGCCAGCAGCCCCAGGACGGAAGGGATTCAGTACTTC